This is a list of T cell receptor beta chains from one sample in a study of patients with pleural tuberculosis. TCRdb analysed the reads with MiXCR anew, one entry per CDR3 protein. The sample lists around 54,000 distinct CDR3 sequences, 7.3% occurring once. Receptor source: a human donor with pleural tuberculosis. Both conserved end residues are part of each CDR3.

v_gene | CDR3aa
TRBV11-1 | CASSLLPGGVMDTEAFF
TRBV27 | CASSMFTNTEAFF
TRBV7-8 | CASSLTGGTEAFF
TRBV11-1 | CASSLAARGQNNEQFF
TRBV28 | CASRTNTDTQYF
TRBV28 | CASSPSSGRTDTQYF
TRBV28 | CASSLILQGAGETQYF
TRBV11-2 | CASTIKGLQETQYF
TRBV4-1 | CASSQDPGLMNTEAFF
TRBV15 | CATSRDLGEETQYF
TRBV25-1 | CASRPTGTPISYEQYF
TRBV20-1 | CSARDPSGSSTDTQYF
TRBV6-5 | CASGFAAEAFF
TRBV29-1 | CSVVSGPIVFF
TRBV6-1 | CASTLYNEQFF
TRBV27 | CASSLGGLTEAFF
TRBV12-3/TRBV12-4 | CASSLVAGREFF
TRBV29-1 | CSVELGQKETQYF
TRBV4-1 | CASSQDREQFYGYTF
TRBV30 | CAWTSEDYNEQFF
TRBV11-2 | CASSRRDGGNTIYF
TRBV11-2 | CASSAAGGNNQPQHF
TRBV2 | CASEGLAAYNEQFF
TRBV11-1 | CASSWTSAGELFF
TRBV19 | CASSAGVNQPQHF
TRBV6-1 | CASSKSGGETQYF
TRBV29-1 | CSVGAQTGEAFF
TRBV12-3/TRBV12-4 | CASSSPRPSGRNEQFF
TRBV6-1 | CASSPALNTDTQYF
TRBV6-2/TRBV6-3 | CASSFLTGPTEAFF
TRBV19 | CASNPNTGELFF
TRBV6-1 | CASTRGDIEKLFF
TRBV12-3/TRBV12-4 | CASSLRPSGRTDTQYF
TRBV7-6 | CASSLDGLAVETQYF
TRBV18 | CASSLLTGTANNSPLHF
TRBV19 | CASSIRDTEAFF
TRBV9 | CASSPGGIGNTEAFF
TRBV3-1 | CASSQGRDLEQFF
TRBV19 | CASDSLDNQPQHF
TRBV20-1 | CSARDLLAGAHTGELFF
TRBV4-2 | CASSQDPYEQYF